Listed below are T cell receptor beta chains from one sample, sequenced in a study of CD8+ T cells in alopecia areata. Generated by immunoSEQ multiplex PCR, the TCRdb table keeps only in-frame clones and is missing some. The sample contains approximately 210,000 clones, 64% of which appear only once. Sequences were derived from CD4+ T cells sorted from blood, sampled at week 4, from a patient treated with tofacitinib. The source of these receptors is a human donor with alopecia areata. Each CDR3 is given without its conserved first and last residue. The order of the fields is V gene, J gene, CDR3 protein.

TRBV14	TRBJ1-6	ASSQGGGRANSPLH
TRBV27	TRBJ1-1	ASRTTGRTEAF
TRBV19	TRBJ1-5	ASKGRLGNQPQH
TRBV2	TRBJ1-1	ASSEGGERTF
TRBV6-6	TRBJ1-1	ASSYSTGGTEAF
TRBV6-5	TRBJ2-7	ASGRGTEAYEQY
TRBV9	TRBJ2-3	ASSAISTDTQY
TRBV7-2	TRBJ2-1	ASSLDQEGWNEQF
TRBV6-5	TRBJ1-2	ATHMNYGYT
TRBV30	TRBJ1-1	AWSRGQSFTEAF
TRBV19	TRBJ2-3	ASGDRGLNTQY
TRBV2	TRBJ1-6	ASRGQGATYNSPLH
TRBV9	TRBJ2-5	ASSVGPEGSGETQY
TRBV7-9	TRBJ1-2	ASSSPSGSSYGYT
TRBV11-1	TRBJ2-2	ASNLGGANTGELF
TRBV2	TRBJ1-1	ASTLGQTSEAF
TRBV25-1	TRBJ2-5	ASSEARMGSEETQY
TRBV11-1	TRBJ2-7	ASSLNRDEQY
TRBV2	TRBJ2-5	ASSYQGTRRLAGETQY
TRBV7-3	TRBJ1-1	ASRSTGSGEAF
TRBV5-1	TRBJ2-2	ASSSSGGELF
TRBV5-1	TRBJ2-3	ASSLAQRSTDTQY
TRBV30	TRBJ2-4	AWKIWGGNIQY
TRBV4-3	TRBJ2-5	ASSQNLAGRETQY
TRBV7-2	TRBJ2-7	ASSSPVGAYEQY
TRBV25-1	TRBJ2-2	ASKGDSSTGELF
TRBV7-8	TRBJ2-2	ASTALLNTGELF
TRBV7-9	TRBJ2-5	ASSFGQGKETQY
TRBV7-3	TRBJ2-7	ASSSGLAGEQY
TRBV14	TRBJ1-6	ASSRRDPDNSPLH
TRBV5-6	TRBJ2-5	ASSPGRGVQTQY
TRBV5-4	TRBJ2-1	ASSFDSGSYNEQF
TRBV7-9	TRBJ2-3	ASSSRDKLSTDTQY
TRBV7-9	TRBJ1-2	ASTQWDRGGYGYT
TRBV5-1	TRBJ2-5	ASSLASWETQY
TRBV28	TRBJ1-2	ASTGTGEGYT
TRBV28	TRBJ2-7	ASSSEVSYEQY
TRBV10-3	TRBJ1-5	AISEGVGLGQPQH
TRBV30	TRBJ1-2	AWRVTAGYT
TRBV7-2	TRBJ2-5	ASSLRQTQY
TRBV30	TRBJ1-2	AWRTGGQYGYT
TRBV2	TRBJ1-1	ASSVGGRDTEAF
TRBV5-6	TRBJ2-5	ASSSTGTSGVRETQY
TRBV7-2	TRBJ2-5	ASSPNGGVGTQY
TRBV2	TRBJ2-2	ASSELSGELF
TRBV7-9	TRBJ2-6	ASSLGGASGANVLT
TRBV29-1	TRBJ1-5	SVEGQGGQPQH
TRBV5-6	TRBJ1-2	ASSRQGQSGYGYT
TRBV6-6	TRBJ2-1	ASTKTGGNYEQF